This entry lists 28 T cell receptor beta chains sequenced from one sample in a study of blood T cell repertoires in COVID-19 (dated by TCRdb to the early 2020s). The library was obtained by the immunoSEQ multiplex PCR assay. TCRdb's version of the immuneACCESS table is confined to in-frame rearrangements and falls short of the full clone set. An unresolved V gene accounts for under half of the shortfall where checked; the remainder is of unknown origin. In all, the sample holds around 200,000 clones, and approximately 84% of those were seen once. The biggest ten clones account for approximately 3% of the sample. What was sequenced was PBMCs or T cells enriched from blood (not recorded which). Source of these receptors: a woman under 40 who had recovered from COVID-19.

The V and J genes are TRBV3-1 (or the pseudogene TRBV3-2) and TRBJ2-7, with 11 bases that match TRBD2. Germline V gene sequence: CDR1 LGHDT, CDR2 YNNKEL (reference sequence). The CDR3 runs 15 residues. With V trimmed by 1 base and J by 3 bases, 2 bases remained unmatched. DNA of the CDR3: TGTGCCAGCAGCCAAGGACTAGCGGGGTACTACGAGCAGTACTTC. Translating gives CASSQGLAGYYEQYF.

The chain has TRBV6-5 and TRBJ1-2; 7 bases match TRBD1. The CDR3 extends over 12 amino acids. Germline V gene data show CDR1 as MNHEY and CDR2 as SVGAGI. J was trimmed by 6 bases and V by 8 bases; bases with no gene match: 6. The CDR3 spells CASQTGTDGYTF. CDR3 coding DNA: TGTGCCAGCCAGACGGGGACAGATGGCTACACCTTC.

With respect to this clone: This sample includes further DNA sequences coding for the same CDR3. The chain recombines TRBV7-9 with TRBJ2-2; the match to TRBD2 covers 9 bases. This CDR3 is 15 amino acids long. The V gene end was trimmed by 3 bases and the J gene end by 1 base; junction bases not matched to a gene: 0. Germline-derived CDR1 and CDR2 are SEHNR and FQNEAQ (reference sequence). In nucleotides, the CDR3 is TGTGCCAGCAGCTTGACTAGCGGGAACACCGGGGAGCTGTTTTTT. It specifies CASSLTSGNTGELFF. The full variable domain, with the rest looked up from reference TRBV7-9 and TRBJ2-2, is DTGVSQNPRHKITKRGQNVTFRCDPISEHNRLYWYRQTLGQGPEFLTYFQNEAQLEKSRLLSDRFSAERPKGSFSTLEIQRTEQGDSAMYLCASSLTSGNTGELFFGEGSRLTVL.

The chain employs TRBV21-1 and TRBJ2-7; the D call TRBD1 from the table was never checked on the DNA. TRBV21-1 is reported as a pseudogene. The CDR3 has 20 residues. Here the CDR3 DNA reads TGTGCCAGCAGCCTCGCCCCGGGACAGGGCCCACCAGGCCTAATCTACGAGCAGTACGTC. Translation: CASSLAPGQGPPGLIYEQYV.

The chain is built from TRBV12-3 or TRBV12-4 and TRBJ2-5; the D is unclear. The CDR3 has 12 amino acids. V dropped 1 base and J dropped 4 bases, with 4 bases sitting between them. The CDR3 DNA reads TGTGCCAGCAGTTTAGTGGCAGAGACCCAGTACTTC. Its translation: CASSLVAETQYF.

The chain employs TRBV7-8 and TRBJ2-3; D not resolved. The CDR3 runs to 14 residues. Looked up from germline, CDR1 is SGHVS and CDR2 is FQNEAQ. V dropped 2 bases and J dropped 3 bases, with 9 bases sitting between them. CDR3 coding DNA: TGTGCCAGCAGCTTACAAGAGGCTACAGATACGCAGTATTTT. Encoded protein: CASSLQEATDTQYF.

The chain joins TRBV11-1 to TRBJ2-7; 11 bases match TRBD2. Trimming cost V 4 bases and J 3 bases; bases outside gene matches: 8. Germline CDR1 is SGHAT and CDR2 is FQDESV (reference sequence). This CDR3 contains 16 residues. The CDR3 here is CASSSSAGLAVYEQYF. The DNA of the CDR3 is TGTGCCAGCAGCTCGTCCGCGGGACTAGCGGTCTACGAGCAGTACTTC.

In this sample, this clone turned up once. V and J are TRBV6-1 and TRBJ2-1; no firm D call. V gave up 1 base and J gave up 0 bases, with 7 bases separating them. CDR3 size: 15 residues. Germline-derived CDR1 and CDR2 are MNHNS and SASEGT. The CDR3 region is CASSEGGYSYNEQFF. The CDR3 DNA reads TGTGCCAGCAGTGAAGGCGGCTACTCCTACAATGAGCAGTTCTTC.

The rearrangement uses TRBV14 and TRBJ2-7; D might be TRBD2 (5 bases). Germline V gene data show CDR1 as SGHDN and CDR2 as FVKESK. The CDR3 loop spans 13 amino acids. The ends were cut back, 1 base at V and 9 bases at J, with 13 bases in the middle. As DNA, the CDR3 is TGTGCCAGCAGCCAAGGAGGGAACTCCGGGCAGTACGTC. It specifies CASSQGGNSGQYV.

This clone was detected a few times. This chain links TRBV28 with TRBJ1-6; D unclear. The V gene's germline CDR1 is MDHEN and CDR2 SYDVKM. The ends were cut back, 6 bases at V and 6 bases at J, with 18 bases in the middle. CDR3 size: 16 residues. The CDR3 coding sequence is TGTGCCAGCAGCCAACTGGACTTCGCGGGTAATTCACCCCTCCACTTT. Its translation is CASSQLDFAGNSPLHF.

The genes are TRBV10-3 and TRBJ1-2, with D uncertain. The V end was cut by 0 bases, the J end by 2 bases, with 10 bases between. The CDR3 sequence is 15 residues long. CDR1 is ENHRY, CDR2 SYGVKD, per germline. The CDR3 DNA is TGTGCCATCAGTGAGTCTGGACTGGGGAACTATGGCTACACCTTC. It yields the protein CAISESGLGNYGYTF.

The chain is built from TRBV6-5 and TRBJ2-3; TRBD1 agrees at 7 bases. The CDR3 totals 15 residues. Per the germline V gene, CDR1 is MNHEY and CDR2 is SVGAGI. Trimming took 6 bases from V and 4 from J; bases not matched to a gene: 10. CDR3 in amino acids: CASSDVGTASDTQYF. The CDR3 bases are TGTGCCAGCAGCGACGTCGGGACAGCCTCAGATACGCAGTATTTT.

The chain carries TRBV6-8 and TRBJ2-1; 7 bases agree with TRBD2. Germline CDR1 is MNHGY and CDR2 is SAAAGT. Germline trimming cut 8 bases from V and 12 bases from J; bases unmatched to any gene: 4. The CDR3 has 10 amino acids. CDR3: CASPTGGQFF. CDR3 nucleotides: TGTGCCAGCCCTACGGGAGGGCAGTTCTTC.

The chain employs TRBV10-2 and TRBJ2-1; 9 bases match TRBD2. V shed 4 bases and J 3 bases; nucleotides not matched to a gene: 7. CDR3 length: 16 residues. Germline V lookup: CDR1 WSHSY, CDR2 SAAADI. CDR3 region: CASSGSGGYHYNEQFF. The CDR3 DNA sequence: TGCGCCAGCAGTGGCAGCGGGGGGTACCACTACAATGAGCAGTTCTTC.

The CDR3 DNA reads as TGTGCCAGCAGTTACCGATCGGGGTGGAATCAGCCCCAGCATTTT. This encodes CASSYRSGWNQPQHF. The chain couples TRBV6-2 or TRBV6-3 to TRBJ1-5, with unresolved D. Germline assignment: CDR1 MNHEY and CDR2 SVGEGT. Trimming left V 2 bases short and J 4 bases short, with 12 bases between. This CDR3 spans 15 amino acids.

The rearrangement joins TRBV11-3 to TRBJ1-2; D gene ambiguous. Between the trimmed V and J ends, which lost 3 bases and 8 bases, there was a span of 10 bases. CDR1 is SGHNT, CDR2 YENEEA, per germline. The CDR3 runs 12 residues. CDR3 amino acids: CASSLWGVGYTF. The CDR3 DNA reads TGTGCCAGCAGCTTGTGGGGAGTCGGCTACACCTTC.

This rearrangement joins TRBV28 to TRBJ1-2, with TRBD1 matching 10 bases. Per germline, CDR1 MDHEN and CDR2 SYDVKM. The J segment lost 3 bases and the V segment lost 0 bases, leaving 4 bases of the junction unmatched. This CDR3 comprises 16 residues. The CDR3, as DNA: TGTGCCAGCAGTTTATGGGACAGGGGGTTTTACTATGGCTACACCTTC. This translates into CASSLWDRGFYYGYTF.

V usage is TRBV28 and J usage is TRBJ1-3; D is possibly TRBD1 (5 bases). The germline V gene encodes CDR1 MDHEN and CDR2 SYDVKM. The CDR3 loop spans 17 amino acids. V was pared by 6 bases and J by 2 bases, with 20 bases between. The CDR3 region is CASRVGLKQAAGNTIYF. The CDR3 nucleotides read TGTGCCAGCAGGGTAGGCCTAAAACAGGCGGCTGGAAACACCATATATTTT. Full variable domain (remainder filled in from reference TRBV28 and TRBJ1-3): DVKVTQSSRYLVKRTGEKVFLECVQDMDHENMFWYRQDPGLGLRLIYFSYDVKMKEKGDIPEGYSVSREKKERFSLILESASTNQTSMYLCASRVGLKQAAGNTIYFGEGSWLTVV.

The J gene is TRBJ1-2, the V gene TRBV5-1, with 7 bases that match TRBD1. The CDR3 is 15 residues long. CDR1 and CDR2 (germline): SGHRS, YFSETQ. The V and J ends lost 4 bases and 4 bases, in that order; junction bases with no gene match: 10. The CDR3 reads CASSEMTGLAYGYTF. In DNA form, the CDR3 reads TGCGCCAGCAGCGAGATGACAGGGCTTGCCTATGGCTACACCTTC.

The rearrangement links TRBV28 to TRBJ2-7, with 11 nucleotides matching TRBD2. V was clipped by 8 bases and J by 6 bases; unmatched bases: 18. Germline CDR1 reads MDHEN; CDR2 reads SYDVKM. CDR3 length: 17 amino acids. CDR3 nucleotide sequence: TGTGCCAGCCGGGGGACACATAATCTTAGCGGGAGGGGCGAGCAGTACTTC. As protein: CASRGTHNLSGRGEQYF.

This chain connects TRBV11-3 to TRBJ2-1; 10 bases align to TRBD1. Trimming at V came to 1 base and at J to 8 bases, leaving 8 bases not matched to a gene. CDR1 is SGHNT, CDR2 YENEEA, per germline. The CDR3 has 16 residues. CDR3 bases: TGTGCCAGCAGCTTAGGTCTGACAGGGGGCCATGATGAGCAGTTCTTC. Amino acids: CASSLGLTGGHDEQFF.

As DNA, the CDR3 is TGTGCCAGCAGCTTAGCGGGTGGGGGGGGCACTGAAGCTTTCTTT. This translates into CASSLAGGGGTEAFF. The V call is TRBV7-6, the J call TRBJ1-1; TRBD1 is a possible D gene (5 bases). Germline-derived CDR1 and CDR2 are SGHVS and FNYEAQ. Trimming cost V 0 bases and J 4 bases, with 12 bases left between them. There are 15 residues in the CDR3. The entire variable domain, with the rest obtained from reference TRBV7-6 and TRBJ1-1, is as follows: GAGVSQSPRYKVTKRGQDVALRCDPISGHVSLYWYRQALGQGPEFLTYFNYEAQQDKSGLPNDRFSAERPEGSISTLTIQRTEQRDSAMYRCASSLAGGGGTEAFFGQGTRLTVV.

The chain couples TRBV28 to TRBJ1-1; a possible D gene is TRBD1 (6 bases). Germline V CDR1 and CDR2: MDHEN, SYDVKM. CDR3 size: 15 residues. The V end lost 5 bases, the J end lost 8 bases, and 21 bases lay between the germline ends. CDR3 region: CASSKDPGAGGEAFF. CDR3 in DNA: TGTGCCAGCAGTAAGGACCCAGGGGCCGGCGGGGAAGCTTTCTTT.

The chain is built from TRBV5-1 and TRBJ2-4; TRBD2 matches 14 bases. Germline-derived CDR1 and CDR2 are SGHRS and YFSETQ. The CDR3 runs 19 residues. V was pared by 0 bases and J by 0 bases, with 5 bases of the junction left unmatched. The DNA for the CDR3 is TGCGCCAGCAGCTTGGAGGGACTAGCGGGGGACCCAGCCAAAAACATTCAGTACTTC. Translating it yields CASSLEGLAGDPAKNIQYF.

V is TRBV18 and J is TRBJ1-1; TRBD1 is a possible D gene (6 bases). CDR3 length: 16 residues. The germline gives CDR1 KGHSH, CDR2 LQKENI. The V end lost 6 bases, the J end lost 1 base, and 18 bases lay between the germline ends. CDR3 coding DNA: TGTGCCAGCTCTGGCCGGGTTCCAGGGGAGAACACTGAAGCTTTCTTT. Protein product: CASSGRVPGENTEAFF.

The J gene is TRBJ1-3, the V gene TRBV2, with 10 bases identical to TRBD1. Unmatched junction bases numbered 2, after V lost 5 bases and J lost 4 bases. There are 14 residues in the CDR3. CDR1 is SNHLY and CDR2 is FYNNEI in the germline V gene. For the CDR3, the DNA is TGTGCCAGCAGTTTGGGACAGGGGGGAAACACCATATATTTT. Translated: CASSLGQGGNTIYF.

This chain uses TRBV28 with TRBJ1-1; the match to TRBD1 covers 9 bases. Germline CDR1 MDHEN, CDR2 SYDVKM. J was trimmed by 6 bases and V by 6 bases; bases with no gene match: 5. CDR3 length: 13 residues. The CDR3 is CASRDRGSPEAFF. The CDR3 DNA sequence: TGTGCCAGCAGGGACAGGGGATCCCCTGAAGCTTTCTTT.

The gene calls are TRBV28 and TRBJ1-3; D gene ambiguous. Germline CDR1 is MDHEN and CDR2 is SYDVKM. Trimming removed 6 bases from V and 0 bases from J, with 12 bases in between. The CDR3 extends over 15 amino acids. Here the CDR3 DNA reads TGTGCCAGCAGGGGCCCAAGGAACTCTGGAAACACCATATATTTT. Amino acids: CASRGPRNSGNTIYF.